This TCR beta chain came from a study of cytomegalovirus exposure and HLA in healthy donors (dated by TCRdb to the late 2010s). Regarding the study in general: In an earlier analysis of some 550 of the donors, less than 350 Gb of sequence data and 90 million to 120 million unique TCR beta sequences from 180 million or so T cells were reported. About 300 gigabases of sequencing data and 75 million to 85 million unique TCR sequences made up an early release that covered 500 to 700 HLA-typed donors. A later genetic analysis took genome-wide SNP genotypes for about 55% of the roughly 700 donors and used that subset as a discovery cohort. The study aimed to test whether cataloging public T cell receptors could reveal signatures of past pathogen exposure. Using immunosequencing, the study profiled T cell repertoires from about 650 subjects and related those repertoires to cytomegalovirus serostatus. An earlier analysis of some 500 of the donors applied high-throughput TCR beta sequencing to assess whether each TCR beta V gene segment acted as functional or pseudogenic. To predict cytomegalovirus infection status, the study combined high-throughput TCR immunosequencing, statistical association of individual TCRs with disease status, and machine learning. Across 398 genotyped donors of the cohort, an average of approximately 200,000 unique TCR beta nucleotide sequences per donor were sequenced, and approximately 19% of those sequences were non-productive. To study patterns of TCR occurrence, a later analysis re-analyzed previously published TCR beta repertoires from 700 or so donors and added high-resolution HLA genotyping. Rather than drawing on any new phenotypic data, the later analysis identified candidate immune exposures from TCR beta sequences and the way those sequences occurred across donors. The genetic ancestry cluster associated with self-reported Caucasian donors included 81% of the 398 genotyped donors. A separate validation cohort of roughly 120 different subjects was used in addition to the roughly 720-subject first cohort. Every repertoire in the discovery cohort had been generated on one and the same sequencing platform. Typing coverage varied by locus: about 629-640 donors for A, B, C, DRB1 and DQB1; roughly 500 for DQA1; around 610 for DPA1; roughly 450 for DPB1. Donor age, sex, ethnicity and CMV serostatus were collected together with the repertoire data. A handful of DR-DQ haplotypes were handled as single units for association and clustering because linkage in the cohort was strong. Both class I and class II loci were covered by HLA typing, at four-digit resolution.

Summary of the overall study and its limitations: In a later genetic analysis, fewer N-insertions in productive TCRs were reported among donors in an Asian-associated ancestry cluster than the roughly 700-donor mean. CMV serostatus was the only immune exposure information available for the cohort. A cluster of highly shared sequence variants was judged likely to be a technical artifact of the sequencing pipeline. Linkage disequilibrium might explain the correlated functional status among segregating V segments, but an unknown experimental factor could not be ruled out. An earlier analysis of approximately 530 of the donors showed that most TCR beta V segments appeared in productive rearrangements either about 87% or about 30% of the time, which broadly matched IMGT annotations. According to a later analysis, most CMV-associated TCR beta chains appeared to be HLA-restricted, and the HLA associations seemed to be driven largely by CMV exposure. In vitro tests confirmed that three of the cytomegalovirus-associated TCR beta chains recognize cytomegalovirus antigens. When HLA alleles, especially DR and DQ, strongly co-occurred, TCR associations were difficult to assign to individual alleles. Compared with equally common non-associated chains, HLA-associated TCR beta chains in a later analysis were more clonally expanded and had lower generation probabilities. The cohort was sequenced for TCR beta chains only, and without alpha or paired-chain data the features that could be detected were limited. Most TCR sequences were seen in very few donors, while some public TCRs were found in many individuals. A later analysis found that TCR association rates varied across HLA loci, with DRB1 alleles showing the most associated TCRs and HLA-C alleles the fewest. A further reported finding was that TCR beta sequences accurately predicted the HLA-A and HLA-B alleles for most subjects in the first cohort. Because HLA typing was unavailable for some donors at each locus, only the typed subset was used in association tests. In a later analysis, about 16,000 TCR beta sequences were associated with specific HLA alleles at a false discovery rate of 0.05. Several of the top co-occurrence clusters appeared to be linked to parvovirus B19, influenza, CMV and Epstein-Barr virus, according to a later analysis. Seventeen rarely observed V segments, including chromosome 9 orphons, were excluded from the earlier analysis of some 590 of the donors because counts were too low. A later genetic analysis associated a missense DCLRE1C variant with V-gene and J-gene trimming of TCR beta chains, and an independent cohort replicated the association. The authors suggested that the approach could potentially be extended to other disease states and immunological phenotypes. In the study, 150 to 200 TCR beta chains were listed as associated with cytomegalovirus. Presence/absence analyses assumed roughly uniform sequencing depth across donors, an assumption that may not hold. The classifier was reported to diagnose cytomegalovirus status with high specificity and sensitivity in both the original and validation cohorts.

There are a few counts of this clone. There is no known antigen for this receptor. No base quality information exists; no much larger clone differs at one position. Library preparation used the immunoSEQ multiplex PCR assay. For the multiplex PCR, a mixture combining 60 forward primers for TCR Vbeta segments and 13 reverse primers for TCR Jbeta segments was used. Amplification of the CDR3 region of rearranged TCR beta genes was performed with a multiplex PCR assay on genomic DNA. The Illumina HiSeq System was used to sequence the amplified TCR beta libraries as 87-base-pair reads. The paper's processing steps were these. A later analysis tallied approximately 87 million unique TCR beta chains across the 610 or so repertoires, and about 12 million of those chains were shared by two or more donors. Raw reads were error-corrected and collapsed into unique sequences by a nearest-neighbor algorithm in which closely related sequences were merged to remove PCR and sequencing errors. Alignment of CDR3 sequences to IMGT reference sequences was used to assign V, D and J gene segments. For a sequence to be retained, a match of at least six nucleotides was required to both a V gene segment and a J gene segment. Rearrangements were called productive when the CDR3 lacked stop codons and stayed in frame with V and J; all others were non-productive. CDR3 was defined according to IMGT convention as the region running from the second conserved V-encoded cysteine to the conserved J-encoded phenylalanine. In an earlier analysis of just under 600 of the donors, sequences lacking an unambiguous match to a single V gene segment were excluded. In an earlier analysis of approximately 610 of the donors, V segments were called functional above 56.7% productive rearrangements and were called segregating when the between-donor standard deviation exceeded 5%. A statistical classification framework was built for diagnosing cytomegalovirus status from the catalog of TCR beta chain sequences. V and J gene assignment, in a later analysis, came from comparing TCR nucleotide sequences with IMGT/GENE-DB human TR gene sequences. Using the TCRdist pipeline, a later analysis assigned CDR3 sequences along with most-parsimonious VDJ recombination scenarios. A later analysis defined each TCR beta chain by its CDR3 amino acid sequence plus V-gene family, and excluded reads lacking a unique V-gene family. A later analysis removed several hundred highly shared, low-generation-probability nucleotide sequences to deal with suspected cross-contamination and a sequencing artifact. A later analysis calculated a clonal expansion index for each public chain from normalized within-repertoire ranks of inferred template counts. In a later analysis, generation probabilities were computed using a VDJ recombination model fitted to out-of-frame rearrangements, and the results were checked against IGoR. In a later analysis, hypergeometric tests were used to score TCR-TCR, TCR-HLA and TCR-CMV co-occurrence, with a repertoire-size bias correction applied to TCR pairs. To estimate false discovery rates, a later analysis permuted the HLA or CMV assignments 20 times. A later analysis grouped co-occurring TCRs with DBSCAN, adding TCRdist sequence similarity when clustering within HLA-allele-positive subsets. Repertoires with fewer than 30,000 or more than 120,000 public chains, plus five repertoires with anomalous nucleotide sharing, were excluded from co-occurrence clustering. Imported from immuneACCESS, the table was reduced by TCRdb to in-frame sequences with V and J called. These copies leave out some clones; in studies compared against another copy, an unresolved V gene accounts for under half, and the cause of the remainder is not known. V and J calls and clone size are copied from that table; D and trimming were computed from the DNA. The sample table lists about 150,000 clones, 82% of them with a count of one. The leading ten clones occupy 6.6% of the sample.

The cohort was made up of under 800 healthy bone marrow donors. Cohort members were all nominally healthy when sampled, although unrecorded immune exposures were likely present. The donor tested CMV seropositive, placing the donor among the 289 seropositive members of the cohort. Each donor provided a peripheral blood sample, and peripheral blood mononuclear cells were used for TCR beta sequencing. The Qiagen DNeasy Blood Extraction Kit was used to extract genomic DNA from the blood cell samples. The receptor comes from a woman aged 50 to 65 in good health and CMV-seropositive. Sequencing was carried out using PBMCs.

For the CDR3, the sequence is CASRGLTGPAYEQYF. The nucleotide sequence reads as follows: TGTGCCAGCAGGGGACTGACGGGGCCTGCCTACGAGCAGTACTTC. The V and J segments used are TRBV6-5 and TRBJ2-7; the D region possibly corresponds to TRBD2 (6 bases align). The germline V gene encodes CDR1 MNHEY and CDR2 SVGAGI. From the cysteine through the phenylalanine, the CDR3 covers 15 amino acids. Of the read, only the CDR3 DNA is kept; its 45 bases are in frame from base 1. V is reduced by 6 bases and J by 2 bases, leaving a spacing of 17 bases between them.